The T cell receptor beta chain described here comes from a study of T cell repertoires in cytomegalovirus infection. Study background: Indications came from public TCR beta signatures; they pointed to CMV infection and to a matching HLA type.

One entry per CDR3 protein, called by TCRdb with MiXCR from the reads. The sample records about 110,000 distinct CDR3 sequences, about 40% being singletons. Points on this clonotype: The antigen is undetermined.

Sample: CD8+ T cells from cultured PBMCs, taken from culture after CMV antigen stimulation. The TCR originated in a human donor in good health (CMV status not recorded). Some clones in this sample may be carry-over from other donors' samples.

DNA for the CDR3: TGCGCCAGCAGCCAAGAACGAGCGGGGGGCACAGATACGCAGTATTTT. This gives the protein CASSQERAGGTDTQYF. The V and J genes are TRBV4-1 and TRBJ2-3; 8 bases line up with TRBD2. The V gene end was trimmed by 0 bases and the J gene end by 1 base; junction bases not matched to a gene: 3. The CDR3 is made up of 16 amino acids. CDR1 and CDR2 (germline): MGHRA, YSYEKL.